Presented here are 32 T cell receptor beta chains from one specimen sequenced in a study of OX40 agonist ivuxolimab in advanced cancers. Sequenced by immunoSEQ multiplex PCR; TCRdb stores in-frame clones only, minus some. Of under 20,000 clones in the sample, about 80% were seen once. The source was CD4+ or CD8+ T cells sorted from blood, collected in a trial of the OX40 agonist ivuxolimab. These receptors all come from an adult with an advanced solid tumor such as melanoma, head and neck, liver or kidney cancer.

The rearrangement links TRBV6-6 to TRBJ2-7; 7 positions match TRBD1. The V gene's germline CDR1 is MNHNY and CDR2 SVGAGI (reference sequence). V dropped 10 bases and J dropped 3; count of bases not matched to a gene: 9. The length of the CDR3 is 13 residues. Written as DNA, the CDR3 is TGTGCCACCACTCCGACAGGGAGCTACGAGCAGTACTTC. This codes for CATTPTGSYEQYF.

The CDR3 loop is CASSEGQGMSGYTF. The DNA of the CDR3 is TGTGCCAGCAGCGAGGGACAGGGGATGAGTGGCTACACCTTC. The V gene is TRBV13, the J gene TRBJ1-2, with 10 bases fitting TRBD1. Germline loops: CDR1 PRHDT, CDR2 FYEKMQ (reference sequence). J lost 7 bases, V lost 5 bases, and 7 bases had no gene match. CDR3 length: 14 residues.

V is TRBV5-4 and J is TRBJ2-7; a possible D gene is TRBD2 (5 bases). The CDR3 is 15 amino acids. The germline V and J ends were trimmed by 0 bases and 6 bases, with 16 bases remaining between them. Per germline, CDR1 SGHNT and CDR2 YYREEE (reference sequence). As DNA, the CDR3 is TGTGCCAGCAGCTTGGAGGGTATCCTCGGAGGCGAGCAGTACTTC. It specifies CASSLEGILGGEQYF. Together with reference TRBV5-4 and TRBJ2-7, the CDR3 gives the full variable domain: ETGVTQSPTHLIKTRGQQVTLRCSSQSGHNTVSWYQQALGQGPQFIFQYYREEENGRGNFPPRFSGLQFPNYSSELNVNALELDDSALYLCASSLEGILGGEQYFGPGTRLTVT.

This chain links TRBV7-2 with TRBJ2-3; TRBD2 aligns across 13 bases. The germline CDR1 and CDR2 sequences are SGHTA and FQGNSA. J gave up 3 bases and V 6 bases, and 6 bases lay outside the gene matches. The CDR3 is 16 amino acids. In DNA form, the CDR3 reads TGTGCCAGCAGTCGTCGACTAGCGGGAGGAACAGATACGCAGTATTTT. Encoded protein: CASSRRLAGGTDTQYF.

The V call is TRBV11-3, the J call TRBJ1-1, with TRBD1 identical over 8 bases. Germline V CDR1 and CDR2: SGHNT, YENEEA. With 1 base clipped from V and 8 bases from J, the junction kept 6 bases outside the gene matches. CDR3 length: 14 residues. CDR3 loop: CASSLAGGTGEAFF. CDR3 coding DNA: TGTGCCAGCAGCTTAGCCGGGGGGACAGGAGAAGCTTTCTTT.

This sequence joins TRBV19 and TRBJ2-7; 11 nucleotides line up with TRBD2. Germline CDR1 LNHDA, CDR2 SQIVND (reference sequence). The ends lost 6 bases at V and 2 bases at J; junction bases unmatched: 12. The CDR3 loop spans 17 amino acids. Written as DNA, the CDR3 is TGTGCCAGTAGAAAGGGGGGACTAGCGGATTACACCTACGAGCAGTACTTC. Translating it yields CASRKGGLADYTYEQYF.

The chain is built from TRBV18 and TRBJ2-1; 9 bases match TRBD1. With 6 bases clipped from V and 4 bases from J, the junction kept 10 bases outside the gene matches. Germline assignment: CDR1 KGHSH and CDR2 LQKENI. CDR3 length: 16 amino acids. CDR3 protein: CASSPTGTGMYNEQFF. CDR3 in DNA: TGTGCCAGCTCGCCGACCGGGACAGGGATGTACAATGAGCAGTTCTTC.

The V call is TRBV5-5, the J call TRBJ2-7, with D unresolved. V gave up 0 bases and J gave up 4 bases, with 14 bases separating them. The germline CDR1 and CDR2 sequences are SGHKS and YYEKEE (reference sequence). The CDR3 has 15 residues. The CDR3 loop is CASSLAFISFYEQYF. The CDR3 region has the DNA TGTGCCAGCAGCTTGGCCTTTATTAGCTTTTACGAGCAGTACTTC.

V and J are TRBV10-3 and TRBJ2-3; 7 bases fit TRBD1. V lost 6 bases, J lost 6 bases, and 9 bases stayed unmatched. Germline CDR1 reads ENHRY; CDR2 reads SYGVKD. The CDR3 is 14 residues long. The CDR3 sequence is CAIRGDRDRDTQYF. The CDR3 coding sequence is TGTGCCATCAGAGGAGACAGGGACCGGGATACGCAGTATTTT.

This rearrangement joins TRBV7-3 to TRBJ2-5; no reliable D call. The V end was cut by 5 bases, the J end by 7 bases, with 11 bases between. This CDR3 is 12 amino acids long. The germline CDR1 and CDR2 sequences are SGHTA and FQGTGA. The DNA for the CDR3 is TGTGCCAGCAGCCACGATCTAGGGACCCAGTACTTC. Protein sequence: CASSHDLGTQYF. Full variable domain (rest looked up from reference TRBV7-3 and TRBJ2-5): GAGVSQTPSNKVTEKGKYVELRCDPISGHTALYWYRQSLGQGPEFLIYFQGTGAADDSGLPNDRFFAVRPEGSVSTLKIQRTERGDSAVYLCASSHDLGTQYFGPGTRLLVL.

The chain is built from TRBV28 and TRBJ2-5, with 9 bases fitting TRBD2. The CDR3 runs 13 residues. Germline values: CDR1 MDHEN, CDR2 SYDVKM. V shed 6 bases, J shed 5 bases, and the junction held 4 bases outside the gene matches. CDR3 protein: CASRWTSVETQYF. The DNA of the CDR3 is TGTGCCAGCAGATGGACTAGCGTGGAGACCCAGTACTTC.

The chain links TRBV2 to TRBJ1-1, with D possibly TRBD1 on 5 matching bases. Per the germline V gene, CDR1 is SNHLY and CDR2 is FYNNEI. Deletions cut 4 bases from V and 3 bases from J, with 12 bases between. CDR3 length: 14 residues. CDR3 in amino acids: CASSGGRTYTEAFF. CDR3 nucleotides: TGTGCCAGCAGTGGGGGACGGACTTACACTGAAGCTTTCTTT.

This chain joins TRBV7-9 and TRBJ2-5; possibly TRBD2 for D (6 bases). Trimming shortened V by 5 bases and J by 1 base, and 17 bases separated the two germline ends. This CDR3 is 16 amino acids long. Germline V gives CDR1 SEHNR, CDR2 FQNEAQ (reference sequence). CDR3 protein: CASSTTPAGTQETQYF. The CDR3 DNA reads TGTGCCAGCAGCACCACCCCAGCGGGTACCCAAGAGACCCAGTACTTC.

The chain joins TRBV10-1 to TRBJ1-2, with D possibly being TRBD1 (6 bases). This CDR3 is 10 amino acids long. V shed 6 bases and J shed 9 bases, with 8 bases lying between them. Germline-derived CDR1 and CDR2 are WNHNN and SYGVQD (reference sequence). CDR3 sequence: CASRDSRYTF. As DNA, the CDR3 is TGCGCCAGCAGGGACAGTCGCTACACCTTC.

V usage is TRBV5-6 and J usage is TRBJ2-2; 11 nucleotides match TRBD1. Germline values: CDR1 SGHDT, CDR2 YYEEEE. J gave up 6 bases and V 2 bases, and 6 bases lay outside the gene matches. CDR3 length: 16 amino acids. The CDR3 is CASSFRTGGRAGELFF. The CDR3 nucleotides read TGTGCCAGCAGCTTTAGGACAGGGGGCAGGGCCGGGGAGCTGTTTTTT.

V is TRBV7-2 and J is TRBJ1-2; D is undetermined. The CDR3 length is 13 residues. Per germline, CDR1 SGHTA and CDR2 FQGNSA. Trimming took 2 bases from V and 3 from J, leaving 7 bases between them. This CDR3 is CASSLRLDYGYTF. The CDR3 DNA reads TGTGCCAGCAGCTTACGACTAGACTATGGCTACACCTTC.

A remark on this clone: This sample also contains other DNA sequences that code for the same CDR3. This chain links TRBV11-2 with TRBJ2-5; 8 bases align to TRBD2. Per germline, CDR1 SGHAT and CDR2 FQNNGV. The trim removed 2 bases at V and 1 base at J, leaving 3 bases unmatched. The CDR3 loop spans 15 amino acids. DNA of the CDR3: TGTGCCAGCAGCTTAAGCGGGACTAGCCAAGAGACCCAGTACTTC. Translation: CASSLSGTSQETQYF. The variable domain in full, completed from reference TRBV11-2 and TRBJ2-5, reads EAGVAQSPRYKIIEKRQSVAFWCNPISGHATLYWYQQILGQGPKLLIQFQNNGVVDDSQLPKDRFSAERLKGVDSTLKIQPAKLEDSAVYLCASSLSGTSQETQYFGPGTRLLVL.

This clone is medium-sized. This chain connects TRBV19 to TRBJ2-2, with TRBD2 identical over 7 bases. Looked up from germline, CDR1 is LNHDA and CDR2 is SQIVND (reference sequence). The CDR3 covers 16 residues. The trim removed 1 base at V and 3 bases at J, leaving 5 bases unmatched. Here the CDR3 DNA reads TGTGCCAGTAGTATAGGTGGGAGCGGGGACACCGGGGAGCTGTTTTTT. Protein: CASSIGGSGDTGELFF.

This chain links TRBV7-3 with TRBJ2-1; D tentatively reads TRBD1 or TRBD2 (5 bases each). The CDR3 has 14 amino acids. The V gene lost 5 bases and the J gene lost 12 bases, with 20 bases spanning the gap. The V gene's germline CDR1 is SGHTA and CDR2 FQGTGA. Here the CDR3 reads CASSVGLGTGTQFF. CDR3 sequence (DNA): TGTGCCAGCAGCGTGGGTCTGGGAACGGGGACGCAGTTCTTC.

The chain recombines TRBV15 with TRBJ2-1; D gene unclear. The germline V gene has CDR1 LNHNV and CDR2 YYDKDF (reference sequence). The CDR3 covers 14 residues. With 3 bases removed from V and 5 bases from J, the gap between germline ends came to 11 bases. This CDR3 is CATSSYGSNNEQFF. DNA of the CDR3: TGTGCCACCAGCAGTTACGGATCCAACAATGAGCAGTTCTTC.

The chain links TRBV7-2 to TRBJ1-2, with a weak D call TRBD1 (6 bases). Germline loops: CDR1 SGHTA, CDR2 FQGNSA. The CDR3 extends over 15 amino acids. V shed 5 bases and J shed 6 bases, with 19 bases lying between them. The CDR3 DNA reads as TGTGCCAGCAGCCAACCGGGGACACCATGGGATGGCTACACCTTC. It specifies CASSQPGTPWDGYTF. The full variable domain, rest sourced from reference TRBV7-2 and TRBJ1-2, is GAGVSQSPSNKVTEKGKDVELRCDPISGHTALYWYRQSLGQGLEFLIYFQGNSAPDKSGLPSDRFSAERTGGSVSTLTIQRTQQEDSAVYLCASSQPGTPWDGYTFGSGTRLTVV.

The genes are TRBV4-2 and TRBJ2-1; weak D call: TRBD2 (5 bases). Between the trimmed V and J ends, which lost 7 bases and 6 bases, there was a span of 13 bases. The CDR3 has 13 amino acids. CDR1 is LGHNA and CDR2 is YNFKEQ in the germline V gene. The chain's CDR3 is CASNLFGSNEQFF. In DNA, the CDR3 is TGTGCCAGCAACCTCTTTGGGAGCAATGAGCAGTTCTTC.

The genes are TRBV18 and TRBJ1-3, with D possibly TRBD1 on 5 matching bases. Germline CDR1 is KGHSH and CDR2 is LQKENI. V was shortened by 2 bases and J by 3 bases, with 14 bases between the two germline ends. The CDR3 consists of 16 residues. The CDR3 nucleotides are TGTGCCAGCTCACCAAACGAGGGGAGGCATGGAAACACCATATATTTT. This encodes CASSPNEGRHGNTIYF.

CDR3: CASSPDSSYEQYF. CDR3 DNA: TGTGCCAGCAGCCCGGACAGTTCCTACGAGCAGTACTTC. V usage is TRBV7-3 and J usage is TRBJ2-7; possible D gene TRBD1, 6 bases. The CDR3 sequence is 13 residues long. Per the germline V gene, CDR1 is SGHTA and CDR2 is FQGTGA. V was clipped by 5 bases and J by 1 base, with 9 bases between them.

The chain employs TRBV4-1 and TRBJ1-2; no definite D call. This CDR3 is built from 15 residues. The V end lost 1 base, the J end lost 7 bases, and 16 bases lay between the germline ends. Germline V gene lookup returns CDR1 MGHRA and CDR2 YSYEKL. The CDR3 loop reads CASSQGARPASGYTF. The CDR3 coding sequence is TGCGCCAGCAGCCAAGGGGCCAGACCCGCGAGTGGCTACACCTTC.

Written as DNA, the CDR3 is TGTGCCAGCAGCTTATCACAGGGGGGGAAAGCTTTCTTT. Its translation: CASSLSQGGKAFF. The chain is built from TRBV7-9 and TRBJ1-1, with 8 nucleotides matching TRBD1. This CDR3 contains 13 residues. In germline, CDR1 is SEHNR, CDR2 FQNEAQ (reference sequence). Trimming cost V 2 bases and J 9 bases; bases outside gene matches: 5.

The CDR3 DNA sequence: TGCGCCAGCAGCCCACTAAGTACCGCTGCCCATGAAGCTTTCTTT. It translates to CASSPLSTAAHEAFF. The chain combines TRBV5-1 with TRBJ1-1; unclear D gene. V was trimmed by 4 bases and J by 7 bases, leaving 20 bases between them. The germline gives CDR1 SGHRS, CDR2 YFSETQ. The CDR3 totals 15 residues.

The chain recombines TRBV10-3 with TRBJ1-3; D gene uncertain. CDR3 length: 12 amino acids. From germline, CDR1 is ENHRY and CDR2 SYGVKD. The V end lost 7 bases, the J end lost 1 base, and 5 bases lay between the germline ends. The CDR3 is CAIMDSGNTIYF. The CDR3 region has the DNA TGTGCCATCATGGATTCTGGAAACACCATATATTTT.

The gene calls are TRBV28 and TRBJ1-2, with 11 nucleotides matching TRBD1. The germline gives CDR1 MDHEN, CDR2 SYDVKM. This CDR3 is built from 16 residues. V lost 6 bases, J lost 8 bases, and 14 bases stayed unmatched. CDR3 loop: CASRRGQGAGDTGYTF. As DNA, the CDR3 is TGTGCCAGCAGGCGAGGACAGGGGGCAGGGGACACAGGCTACACCTTC.

This sequence joins TRBV4-2 and TRBJ2-7; no reliable D call. The germline gives CDR1 LGHNA, CDR2 YNFKEQ. Trimming cost V 0 bases and J 9 bases, with 9 bases left between them. The CDR3 loop spans 12 amino acids. CDR3 sequence: CASSQDLHGQYF. Here the CDR3 DNA reads TGTGCCAGCAGCCAAGATCTCCACGGGCAGTACTTC.

V and J are TRBV18 and TRBJ1-5; D is possibly TRBD1 (5 bases). This CDR3 has 16 residues. Trimming removed 6 bases at V and 6 bases at J, with 21 bases between. The germline CDR1 and CDR2 sequences are KGHSH and LQKENI. The CDR3, as DNA: TGTGCCAGCTCTCAATCGAGGGGCAGGGAGGCTCAGCCCCAGCATTTT. As protein: CASSQSRGREAQPQHF. Filled out from reference TRBV18 and TRBJ1-5, the complete variable domain reads NAGVMQNPRHLVRRRGQEARLRCSPMKGHSHVYWYRQLPEEGLKFMVYLQKENIIDESGMPKERFSAEFPKEGPSILRIQQVVRGDSAAYFCASSQSRGREAQPQHFGDGTRLSIL.

The chain uses TRBV7-9 and TRBJ1-4, with no clear D. This CDR3 contains 13 residues. V was clipped by 5 bases and J by 5 bases, with 9 bases between them. Per the germline V gene, CDR1 is SEHNR and CDR2 is FQNEAQ (reference sequence). The CDR3 nucleotides are TGTGCCAGCAGCCAAGTCGAAAATGAAAAACTGTTTTTT. It yields the protein CASSQVENEKLFF.